This T cell receptor (beta chain) comes out of a study of shared clonotypes between healthy human individuals. Study background: The cohort comprised a couple of women and a few men. Their ages spanned 18 to 49 years.

Notes on this clone: Its specificity is unknown. Other DNA sequences in this sample translate to the same CDR3.

Broader study findings: Approximately 5% was the fraction of naive CD4 clonotypes found shared across a few donors.

Only CD45RO-negative cells positively selected for CCR7 counted as naive CD8 cells, so terminally differentiated effector memory CD45RA+ cells were excluded. This CDR3 spans 14 amino acids. Unmatched junction bases numbered 4, after V lost 2 bases and J lost 4 bases. CDR1 and CDR2 (germline): MNHEY, SMNVEV (reference sequence). Authors' data handling: Filtering differed because ImmunoSEQ produced junction-only sequences that carried no quality scores. Repertoires were generated with immunoSEQ multiplex PCR, while TCRdb's copy carries only in-frame clones and drops some. The DNA gave D and trimming, while V, J and clone size come from that table. The sample includes roughly 770,000 clones, about 96% of them seen just once.

Specimen: naive CD8+ T cells sorted from blood. The rearrangement links TRBV27 to TRBJ2-7; TRBD1 matches at 8 bases. The TCR comes from a man aged 25 to 40 in good health. This CDR3 is CASSLGQGLYEQYF. CDR3 DNA: TGTGCCAGCAGTTTAGGACAGGGTTTGTACGAGCAGTACTTC.